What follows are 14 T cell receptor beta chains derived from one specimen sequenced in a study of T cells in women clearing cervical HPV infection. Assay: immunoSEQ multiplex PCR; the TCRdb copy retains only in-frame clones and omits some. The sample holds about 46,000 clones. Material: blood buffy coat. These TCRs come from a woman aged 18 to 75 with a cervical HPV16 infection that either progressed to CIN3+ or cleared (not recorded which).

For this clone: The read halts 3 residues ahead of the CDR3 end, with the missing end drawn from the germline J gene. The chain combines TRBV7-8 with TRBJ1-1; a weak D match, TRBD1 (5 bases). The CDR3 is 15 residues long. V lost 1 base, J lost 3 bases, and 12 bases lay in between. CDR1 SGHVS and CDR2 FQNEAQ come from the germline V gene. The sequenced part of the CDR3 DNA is TGTGCCAGCAGCTTAGACAGAGACAGCGACACTGAA. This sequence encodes CASSLDRDSDTE. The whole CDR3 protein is CASSLDRDSDTEAFF. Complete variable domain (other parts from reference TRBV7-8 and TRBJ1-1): GAGVSQSPRYKVAKRGQDVALRCDPISGHVSLFWYQQALGQGPEFLTYFQNEAQLDKSGLPSDRFFAERPEGSVSTLKIQRTQQEDSAVYLCASSLDRDSDTEAFFGQGTRLTVV.

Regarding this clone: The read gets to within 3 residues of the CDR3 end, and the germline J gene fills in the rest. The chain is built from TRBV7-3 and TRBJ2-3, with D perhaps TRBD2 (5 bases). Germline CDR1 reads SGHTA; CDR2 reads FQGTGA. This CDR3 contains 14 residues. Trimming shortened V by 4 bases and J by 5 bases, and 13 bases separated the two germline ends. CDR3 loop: CASSYSRAEDTQYF. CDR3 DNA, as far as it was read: TGTGCCAGCAGCTATTCGCGGGCGGAAGATACG. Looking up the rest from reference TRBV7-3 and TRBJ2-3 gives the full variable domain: GAGVSQTPSNKVTEKGKYVELRCDPISGHTALYWYRQSLGQGPEFLIYFQGTGAADDSGLPNDRFFAVRPEGSVSTLKIQRTERGDSAVYLCASSYSRAEDTQYFGPGTRLTVL.

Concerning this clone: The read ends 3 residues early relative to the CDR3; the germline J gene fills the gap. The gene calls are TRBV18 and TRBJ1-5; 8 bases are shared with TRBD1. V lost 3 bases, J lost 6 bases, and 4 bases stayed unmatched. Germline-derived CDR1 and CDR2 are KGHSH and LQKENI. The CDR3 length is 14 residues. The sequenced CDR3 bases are TGTGCCAGCTCACCGGTACAGGGGGGTCAGCCC. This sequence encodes CASSPVQGGQP. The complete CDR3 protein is CASSPVQGGQPQHF. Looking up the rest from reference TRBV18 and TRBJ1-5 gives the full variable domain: NAGVMQNPRHLVRRRGQEARLRCSPMKGHSHVYWYRQLPEEGLKFMVYLQKENIIDESGMPKERFSAEFPKEGPSILRIQQVVRGDSAAYFCASSPVQGGQPQHFGDGTRLSIL.

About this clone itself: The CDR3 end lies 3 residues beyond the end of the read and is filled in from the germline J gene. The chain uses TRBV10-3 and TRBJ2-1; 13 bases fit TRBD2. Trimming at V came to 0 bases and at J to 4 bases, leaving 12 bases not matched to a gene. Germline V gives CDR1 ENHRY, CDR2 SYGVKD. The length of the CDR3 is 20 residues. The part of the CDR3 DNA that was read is TGTGCCATCAGTGAGTCGGTAGGACTAGCGGGGGCCGTTCCTTACAATGAG. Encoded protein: CAISESVGLAGAVPYNE. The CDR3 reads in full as CAISESVGLAGAVPYNEQFF.

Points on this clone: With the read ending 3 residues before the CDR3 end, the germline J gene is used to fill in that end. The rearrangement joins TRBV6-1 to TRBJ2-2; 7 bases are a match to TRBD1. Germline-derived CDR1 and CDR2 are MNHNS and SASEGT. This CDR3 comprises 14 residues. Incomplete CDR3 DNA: TGTGCCAGCAGTGAATGGGACAGAGGGGAAAAG. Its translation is CASSEWDRGEK. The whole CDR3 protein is CASSEWDRGEKLFF.

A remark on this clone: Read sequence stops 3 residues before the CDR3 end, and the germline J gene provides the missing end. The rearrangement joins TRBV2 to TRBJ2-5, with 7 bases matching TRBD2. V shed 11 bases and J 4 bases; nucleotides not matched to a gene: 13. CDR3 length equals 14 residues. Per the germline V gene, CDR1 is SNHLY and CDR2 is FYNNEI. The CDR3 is CAWEGGGTRETQYF. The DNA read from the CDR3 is TGTGCCTGGGAGGGTGGGGGGACGAGAGAGACC.

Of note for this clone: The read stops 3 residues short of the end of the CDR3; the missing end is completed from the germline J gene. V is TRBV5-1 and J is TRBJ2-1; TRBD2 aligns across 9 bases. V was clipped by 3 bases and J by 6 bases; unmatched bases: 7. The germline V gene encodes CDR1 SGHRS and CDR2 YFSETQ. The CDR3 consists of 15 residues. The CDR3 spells CASSSPAGGLNEQFF. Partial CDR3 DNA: TGCGCCAGCAGCTCCCCGGCGGGGGGGCTCAATGAG.

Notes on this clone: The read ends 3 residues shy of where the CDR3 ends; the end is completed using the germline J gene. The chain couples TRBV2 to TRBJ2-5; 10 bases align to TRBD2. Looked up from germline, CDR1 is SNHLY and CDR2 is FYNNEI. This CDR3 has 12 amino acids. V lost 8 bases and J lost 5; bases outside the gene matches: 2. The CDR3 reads CASFSGRETQYF. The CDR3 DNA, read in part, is TGTGCCAGCTTTAGCGGGAGGGAGACC.

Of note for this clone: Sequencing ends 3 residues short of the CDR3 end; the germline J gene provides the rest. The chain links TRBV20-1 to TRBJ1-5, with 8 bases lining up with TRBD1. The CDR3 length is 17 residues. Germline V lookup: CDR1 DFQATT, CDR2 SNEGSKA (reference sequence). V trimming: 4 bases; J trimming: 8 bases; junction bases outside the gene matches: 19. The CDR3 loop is CSAIRALTGARGKPQHF. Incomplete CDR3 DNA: TGCAGTGCTATCCGAGCTTTGACAGGGGCCCGAGGGAAGCCC.

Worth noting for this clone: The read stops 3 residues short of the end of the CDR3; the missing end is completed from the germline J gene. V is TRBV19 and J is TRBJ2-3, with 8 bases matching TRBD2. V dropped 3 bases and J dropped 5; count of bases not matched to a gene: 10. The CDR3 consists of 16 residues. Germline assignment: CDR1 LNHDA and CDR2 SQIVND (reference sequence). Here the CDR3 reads CASSMDTSGGGDTQYF. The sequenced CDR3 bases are TGTGCCAGTAGTATGGACACTAGCGGAGGGGGAGATACG.

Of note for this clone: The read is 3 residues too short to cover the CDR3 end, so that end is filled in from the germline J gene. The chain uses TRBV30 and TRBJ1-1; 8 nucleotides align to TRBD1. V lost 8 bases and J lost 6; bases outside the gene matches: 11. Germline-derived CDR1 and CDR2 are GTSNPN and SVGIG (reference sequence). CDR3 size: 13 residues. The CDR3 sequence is CARSGTGESEAFF. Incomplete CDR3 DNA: TGTGCCCGTTCCGGGACAGGCGAATCTGAA.

CDR3 protein: CSAPTSGNTGELFF. The covered CDR3 bases are TGCAGTGCTCCTACTAGCGGGAACACCGGGGAG. The rearrangement joins TRBV20-1 to TRBJ2-2; 8 nucleotides agree with TRBD2. The CDR3 extends 3 residues past the end of the read, so its final part is completed from the germline J gene. V was pared by 5 bases and J by 1 base, with 3 bases of the junction left unmatched. The CDR3 has 14 residues. The germline gives CDR1 DFQATT, CDR2 SNEGSKA (reference sequence).

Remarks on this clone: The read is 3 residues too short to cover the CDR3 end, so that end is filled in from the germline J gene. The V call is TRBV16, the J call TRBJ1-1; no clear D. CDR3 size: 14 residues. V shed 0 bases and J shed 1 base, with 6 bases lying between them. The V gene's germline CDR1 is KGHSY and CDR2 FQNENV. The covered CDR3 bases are TGTGCCAGCAGCCAATCGACGGGGAACACTGAA. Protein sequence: CASSQSTGNTE. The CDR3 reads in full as CASSQSTGNTEAFF.

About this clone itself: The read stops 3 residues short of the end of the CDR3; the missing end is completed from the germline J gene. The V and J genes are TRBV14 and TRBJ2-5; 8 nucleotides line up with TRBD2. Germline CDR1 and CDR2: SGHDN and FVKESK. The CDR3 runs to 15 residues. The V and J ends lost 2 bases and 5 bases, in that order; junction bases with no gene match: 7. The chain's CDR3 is CASSQSSGRGETQYF. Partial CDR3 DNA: TGTGCCAGCAGCCAATCAAGCGGGAGAGGGGAGACC.